Detailed here is one TCR beta chain. Its matching antigen is unknown. The germline gives CDR1 SGHTA, CDR2 FQGTGA. The CDR3 is 13 amino acids. Trimming shortened V by 5 bases and J by 1 base, and 9 bases separated the two germline ends. These data originate in a study of shared clonotypes between healthy human individuals. About the study: Ranging from 18 to 49 in age, donors were a couple of women and a few men. Regarding the study as a whole: Sampling used blood alone; tissue repertoires probably differ.

Adult Caucasians living in Nashville, Tennessee made up all of the donors. TCRdb keeps only in-frame clones here, not all; method: immunoSEQ multiplex PCR. In the table there are approximately 480,000 clones, over 60% of which are singletons. The chain couples TRBV7-3 to TRBJ2-7; D is unclear. The source material was PBMCs. This clonotype was sampled from a middle-aged woman in good health. Some clones in this sample may be carry-over from other donors' samples. CDR3 residues: CASSKDESYEQYF. Here the CDR3 DNA reads TGTGCCAGCAGCAAGGACGAGTCCTACGAGCAGTACTTC.